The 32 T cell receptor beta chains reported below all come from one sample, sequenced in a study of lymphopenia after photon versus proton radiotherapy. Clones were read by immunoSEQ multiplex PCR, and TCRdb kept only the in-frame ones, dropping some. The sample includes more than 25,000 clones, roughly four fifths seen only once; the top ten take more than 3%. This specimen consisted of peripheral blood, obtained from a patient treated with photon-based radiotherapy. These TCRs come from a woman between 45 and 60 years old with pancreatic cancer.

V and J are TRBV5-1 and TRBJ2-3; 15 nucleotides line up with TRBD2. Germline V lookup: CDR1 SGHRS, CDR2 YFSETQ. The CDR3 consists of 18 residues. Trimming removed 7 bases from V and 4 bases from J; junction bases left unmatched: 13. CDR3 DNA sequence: TGCGCCAGCTGCAAAGGCCTTGGACTAGCGGGAGGGCCAGATACGCAGTATTTT. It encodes CASCKGLGLAGGPDTQYF. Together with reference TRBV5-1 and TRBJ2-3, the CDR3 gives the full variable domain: KAGVTQTPRYLIKTRGQQVTLSCSPISGHRSVSWYQQTPGQGLQFLFEYFSETQRNKGNFPGRFSGRQFSNSRSEMNVSTLELGDSALYLCASCKGLGLAGGPDTQYFGPGTRLTVL.

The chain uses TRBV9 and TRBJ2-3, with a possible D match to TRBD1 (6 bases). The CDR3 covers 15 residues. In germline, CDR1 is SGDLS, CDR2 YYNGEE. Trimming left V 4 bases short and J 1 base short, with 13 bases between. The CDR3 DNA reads TGTGCCAGCAGCCCGCCCCCAGGGGGCACAGATACGCAGTATTTT. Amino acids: CASSPPPGGTDTQYF.

In DNA form, the CDR3 reads TGCAGCGCGCTAGGGACTAGCGGGAGTACTTGGGAGCAGTACTTC. Translating it yields CSALGTSGSTWEQYF. The chain employs TRBV29-1 and TRBJ2-5, with 14 positions matching TRBD2. This CDR3 spans 15 amino acids. Germline CDR1 and CDR2: SQVTM and ANQGSEA. J lost 11 bases, V lost 7 bases, and 15 bases had no gene match.

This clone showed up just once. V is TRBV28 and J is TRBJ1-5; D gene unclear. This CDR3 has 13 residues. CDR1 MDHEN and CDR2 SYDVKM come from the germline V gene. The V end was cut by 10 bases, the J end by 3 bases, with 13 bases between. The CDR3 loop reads CATHGRINQPQHF. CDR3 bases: TGTGCCACCCACGGACGGATCAATCAGCCCCAGCATTTT. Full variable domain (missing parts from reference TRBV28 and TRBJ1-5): DVKVTQSSRYLVKRTGEKVFLECVQDMDHENMFWYRQDPGLGLRLIYFSYDVKMKEKGDIPEGYSVSREKKERFSLILESASTNQTSMYLCATHGRINQPQHFGDGTRLSIL.

CDR3: CATSLHPGQTYEQYF. In nucleotides, the CDR3 is TGTGCCACCTCCCTCCACCCGGGACAAACCTACGAGCAGTACTTC. V and J are TRBV6-1 and TRBJ2-7; a weak D match, TRBD1 (6 bases). CDR3 size: 15 residues. Germline V gene lookup returns CDR1 MNHNS and CDR2 SASEGT. V lost 10 bases, J lost 2 bases, and 21 bases lay in between.

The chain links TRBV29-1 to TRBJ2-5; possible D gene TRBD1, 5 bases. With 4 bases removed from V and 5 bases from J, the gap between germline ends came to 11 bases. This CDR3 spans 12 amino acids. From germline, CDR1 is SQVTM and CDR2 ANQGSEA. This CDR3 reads CSVVGAVETQYF. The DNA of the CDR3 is TGCAGCGTTGTTGGGGCGGTTGAGACCCAGTACTTC.

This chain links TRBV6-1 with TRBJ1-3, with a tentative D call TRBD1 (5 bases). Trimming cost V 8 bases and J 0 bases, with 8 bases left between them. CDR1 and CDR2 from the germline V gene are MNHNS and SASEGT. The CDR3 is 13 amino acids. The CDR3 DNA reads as TGTGCCAGCGGGACGGACTCTGGAAACACCATATATTTT. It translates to CASGTDSGNTIYF.

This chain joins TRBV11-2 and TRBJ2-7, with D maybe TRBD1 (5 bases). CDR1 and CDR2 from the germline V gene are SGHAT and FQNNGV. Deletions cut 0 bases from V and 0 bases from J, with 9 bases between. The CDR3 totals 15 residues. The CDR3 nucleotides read TGTGCCAGCAGCTTAGATCCAGGGCGCTCCTACGAGCAGTACTTC. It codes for CASSLDPGRSYEQYF.

CDR3 loop: CASSLNSGVSEAFF. The CDR3 nucleotides read TGTGCCAGCAGCTTAAATTCGGGAGTCTCTGAAGCTTTCTTT. The J gene is TRBJ1-1, the V gene TRBV7-2; D is ambiguous. Germline assignment: CDR1 SGHTA and CDR2 FQGNSA. CDR3 size: 14 residues. With 2 bases removed from V and 6 bases from J, the gap between germline ends came to 13 bases.

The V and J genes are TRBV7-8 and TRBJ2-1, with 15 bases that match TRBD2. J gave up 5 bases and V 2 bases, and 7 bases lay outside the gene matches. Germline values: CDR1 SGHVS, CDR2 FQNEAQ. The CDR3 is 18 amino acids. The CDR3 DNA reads TGTGCCAGCAGCTTATTTAGGACTAGCGGGAGGGATGACAATGAGCAGTTCTTC. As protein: CASSLFRTSGRDDNEQFF.

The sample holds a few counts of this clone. CDR3 loop: CASSPVAEGEQFF. The CDR3 region has the DNA TGTGCCAGCAGTCCCGTCGCAGAGGGTGAGCAGTTCTTC. The rearrangement joins TRBV27 to TRBJ2-1; possibly TRBD2 for D (5 bases). Germline CDR1 MNHEY, CDR2 SMNVEV (reference sequence). Trimming pared 5 bases from V and 9 bases from J, leaving 14 bases between. The CDR3 is 13 amino acids.

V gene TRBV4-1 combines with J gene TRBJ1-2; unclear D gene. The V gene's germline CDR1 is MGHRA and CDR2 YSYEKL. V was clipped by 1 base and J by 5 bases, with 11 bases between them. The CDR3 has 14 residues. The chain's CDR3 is CASSQVPSEYGYTF. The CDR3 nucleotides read TGCGCCAGCAGCCAAGTTCCCTCGGAGTATGGCTACACCTTC.

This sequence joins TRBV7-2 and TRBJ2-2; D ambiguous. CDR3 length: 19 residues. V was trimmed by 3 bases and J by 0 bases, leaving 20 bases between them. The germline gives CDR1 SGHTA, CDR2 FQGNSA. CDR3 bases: TGTGCCAGCAGCTTTATGCCCCTTTTATTAACCTCGAACACCGGGGAGCTGTTTTTT. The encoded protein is CASSFMPLLLTSNTGELFF. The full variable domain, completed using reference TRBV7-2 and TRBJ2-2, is GAGVSQSPSNKVTEKGKDVELRCDPISGHTALYWYRQSLGQGLEFLIYFQGNSAPDKSGLPSDRFSAERTGGSVSTLTIQRTQQEDSAVYLCASSFMPLLLTSNTGELFFGEGSRLTVL.

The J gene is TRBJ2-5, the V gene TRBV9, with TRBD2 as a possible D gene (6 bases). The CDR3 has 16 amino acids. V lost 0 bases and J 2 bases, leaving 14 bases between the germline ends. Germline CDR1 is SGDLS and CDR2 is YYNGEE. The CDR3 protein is CASSVGGGTSQETQYF. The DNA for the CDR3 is TGTGCCAGCAGCGTAGGAGGCGGGACCAGTCAAGAGACCCAGTACTTC.

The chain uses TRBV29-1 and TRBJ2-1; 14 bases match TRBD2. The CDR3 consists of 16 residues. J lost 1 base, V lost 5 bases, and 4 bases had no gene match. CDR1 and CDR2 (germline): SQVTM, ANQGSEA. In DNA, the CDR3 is TGCAGCGTTCATGGGACTAGCGGGGGATCCTACAATGAGCAGTTCTTC. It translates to CSVHGTSGGSYNEQFF.

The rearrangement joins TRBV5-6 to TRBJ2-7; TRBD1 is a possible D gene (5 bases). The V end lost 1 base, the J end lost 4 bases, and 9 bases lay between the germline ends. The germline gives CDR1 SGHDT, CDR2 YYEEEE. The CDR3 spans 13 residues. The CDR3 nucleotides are TGTGCCAGCAGCTTGATAAACAGGTACGAGCAGTACTTC. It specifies CASSLINRYEQYF.

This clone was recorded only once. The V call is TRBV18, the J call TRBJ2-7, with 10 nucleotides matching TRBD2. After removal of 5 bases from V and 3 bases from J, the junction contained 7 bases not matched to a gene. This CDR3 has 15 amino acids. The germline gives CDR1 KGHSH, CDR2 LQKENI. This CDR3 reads CASSELAGKIYEQYF. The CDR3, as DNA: TGTGCCAGCTCAGAACTAGCGGGAAAAATCTACGAGCAGTACTTC.

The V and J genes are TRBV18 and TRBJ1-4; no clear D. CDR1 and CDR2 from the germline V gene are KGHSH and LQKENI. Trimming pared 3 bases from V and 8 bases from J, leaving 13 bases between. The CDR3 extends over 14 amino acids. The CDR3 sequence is CASSPSYAREKLFF. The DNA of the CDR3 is TGTGCCAGCTCACCGTCGTACGCTCGGGAAAAACTGTTTTTT.

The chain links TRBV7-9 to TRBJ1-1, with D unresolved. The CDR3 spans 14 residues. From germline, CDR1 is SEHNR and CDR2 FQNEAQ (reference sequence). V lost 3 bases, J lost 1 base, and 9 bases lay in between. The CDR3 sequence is CASSFVERNTEAFF. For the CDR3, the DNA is TGTGCCAGCAGCTTTGTTGAGAGGAACACTGAAGCTTTCTTT.

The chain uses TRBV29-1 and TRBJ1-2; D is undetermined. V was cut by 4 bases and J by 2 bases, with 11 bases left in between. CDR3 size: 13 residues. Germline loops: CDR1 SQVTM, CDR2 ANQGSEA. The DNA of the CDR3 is TGCAGCGTTGTCGCAGGCCGAAACTATGGCTACACCTTC. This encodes CSVVAGRNYGYTF. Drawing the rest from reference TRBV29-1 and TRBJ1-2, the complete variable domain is SAVISQKPSRDICQRGTSLTIQCQVDSQVTMMFWYRQQPGQSLTLIATANQGSEATYESGFVIDKFPISRPNLTFSTLTVSNMSPEDSSIYLCSVVAGRNYGYTFGSGTRLTVV.

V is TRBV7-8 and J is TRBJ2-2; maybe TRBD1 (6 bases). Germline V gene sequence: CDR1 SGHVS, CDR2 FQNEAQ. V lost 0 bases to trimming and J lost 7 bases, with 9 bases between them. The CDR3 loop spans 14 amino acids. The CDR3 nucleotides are TGTGCCAGCAGCTTAGCCAGGGGTGGCGGGGAGCTGTTTTTT. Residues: CASSLARGGGELFF. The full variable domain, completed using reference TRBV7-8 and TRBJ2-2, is GAGVSQSPRYKVAKRGQDVALRCDPISGHVSLFWYQQALGQGPEFLTYFQNEAQLDKSGLPSDRFFAERPEGSVSTLKIQRTQQEDSAVYLCASSLARGGGELFFGEGSRLTVL.

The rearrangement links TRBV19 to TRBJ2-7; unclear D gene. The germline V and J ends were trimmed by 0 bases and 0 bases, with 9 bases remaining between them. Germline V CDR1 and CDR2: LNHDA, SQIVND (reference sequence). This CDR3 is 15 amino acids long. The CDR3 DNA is TGTGCCAGTAGTATAGAACACAGCAGCTCCTACGAGCAGTACTTC. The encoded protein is CASSIEHSSSYEQYF. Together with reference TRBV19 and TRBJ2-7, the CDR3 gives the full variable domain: DGGITQSPKYLFRKEGQNVTLSCEQNLNHDAMYWYRQDPGQGLRLIYYSQIVNDFQKGDIAEGYSVSREKKESFPLTVTSAQKNPTAFYLCASSIEHSSSYEQYFGPGTRLTVT.

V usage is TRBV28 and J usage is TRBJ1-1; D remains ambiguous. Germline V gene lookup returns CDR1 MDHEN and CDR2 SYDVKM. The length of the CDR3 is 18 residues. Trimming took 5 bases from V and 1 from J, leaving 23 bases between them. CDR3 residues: CASSLPRRRTVGNTEAFF. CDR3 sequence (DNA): TGTGCCAGCAGTCTTCCCCGACGTCGGACGGTGGGGAACACTGAAGCTTTCTTT.

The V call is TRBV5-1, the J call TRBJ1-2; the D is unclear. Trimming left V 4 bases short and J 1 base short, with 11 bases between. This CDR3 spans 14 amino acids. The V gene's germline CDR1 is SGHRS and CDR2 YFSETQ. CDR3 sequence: CASSPGPSNYGYTF. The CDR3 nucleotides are TGCGCCAGCAGCCCCGGACCGAGTAACTATGGCTACACCTTC.

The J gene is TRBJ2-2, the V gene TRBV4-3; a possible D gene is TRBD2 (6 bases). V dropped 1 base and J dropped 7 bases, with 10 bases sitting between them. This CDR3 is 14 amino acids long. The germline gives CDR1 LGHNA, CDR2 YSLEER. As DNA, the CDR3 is TGCGCCAGCAGCCAAGTGGGGGGAAGCGGGGAGCTGTTTTTT. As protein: CASSQVGGSGELFF.

CDR3 protein: CASSRGPGLYENEQFF. The CDR3 coding sequence is TGTGCCAGCAGCCGAGGCCCGGGGCTTTACGAGAATGAGCAGTTCTTC. The rearrangement joins TRBV7-6 to TRBJ2-1; tentatively, D is TRBD1 or TRBD2 (5 bases each). The germline CDR1 and CDR2 sequences are SGHVS and FNYEAQ. V was clipped by 5 bases and J by 7 bases, with 21 bases between them. The CDR3 is made up of 16 amino acids.

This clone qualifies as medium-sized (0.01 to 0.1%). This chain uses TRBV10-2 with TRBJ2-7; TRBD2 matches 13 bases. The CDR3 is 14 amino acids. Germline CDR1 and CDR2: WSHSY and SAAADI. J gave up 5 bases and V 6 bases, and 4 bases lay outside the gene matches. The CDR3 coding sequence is TGCGCCAGCAGCTGGACTAGCGGGAGCCACGAGCAGTACTTC. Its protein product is CASSWTSGSHEQYF.

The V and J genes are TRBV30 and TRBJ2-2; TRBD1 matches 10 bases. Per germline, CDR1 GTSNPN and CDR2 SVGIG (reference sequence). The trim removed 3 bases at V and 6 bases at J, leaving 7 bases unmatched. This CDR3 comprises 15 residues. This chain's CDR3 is CAWSPGGTGAGELFF. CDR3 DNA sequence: TGTGCCTGGAGCCCTGGGGGGACAGGGGCCGGGGAGCTGTTTTTT.

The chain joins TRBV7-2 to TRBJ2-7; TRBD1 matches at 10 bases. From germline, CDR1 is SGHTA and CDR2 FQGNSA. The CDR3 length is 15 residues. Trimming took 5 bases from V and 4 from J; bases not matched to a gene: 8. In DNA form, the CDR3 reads TGTGCCAGCAGCCATCCCGACAGGGGGCCTTACGAGCAGTACTTC. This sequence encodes CASSHPDRGPYEQYF.

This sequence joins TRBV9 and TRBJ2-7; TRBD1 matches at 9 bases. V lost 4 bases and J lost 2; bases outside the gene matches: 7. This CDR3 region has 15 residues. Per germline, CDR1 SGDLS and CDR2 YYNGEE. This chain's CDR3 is CASSPRQGDTYEQYF. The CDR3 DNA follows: TGTGCCAGCAGCCCCAGACAGGGGGATACCTACGAGCAGTACTTC.

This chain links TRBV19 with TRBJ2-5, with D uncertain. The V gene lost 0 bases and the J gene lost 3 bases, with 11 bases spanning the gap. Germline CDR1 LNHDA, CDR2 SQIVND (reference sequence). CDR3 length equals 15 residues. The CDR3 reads CASSIDRAQKETQYF. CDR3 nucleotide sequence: TGTGCCAGTAGTATAGATCGGGCACAAAAAGAGACCCAGTACTTC.

CDR3 bases: TGTGCCAGCAGTAATATGGGGGGCAACTCCTACAATGAGCAGTTCTTC. Translating it yields CASSNMGGNSYNEQFF. J is TRBJ2-1 and V is TRBV7-9; D is perhaps TRBD1 or TRBD2 (6 bases each). Between the trimmed V and J ends, which lost 6 bases and 0 bases, there was a span of 15 bases. The CDR3 has 16 amino acids. Germline V lookup: CDR1 SEHNR, CDR2 FQNEAQ (reference sequence).